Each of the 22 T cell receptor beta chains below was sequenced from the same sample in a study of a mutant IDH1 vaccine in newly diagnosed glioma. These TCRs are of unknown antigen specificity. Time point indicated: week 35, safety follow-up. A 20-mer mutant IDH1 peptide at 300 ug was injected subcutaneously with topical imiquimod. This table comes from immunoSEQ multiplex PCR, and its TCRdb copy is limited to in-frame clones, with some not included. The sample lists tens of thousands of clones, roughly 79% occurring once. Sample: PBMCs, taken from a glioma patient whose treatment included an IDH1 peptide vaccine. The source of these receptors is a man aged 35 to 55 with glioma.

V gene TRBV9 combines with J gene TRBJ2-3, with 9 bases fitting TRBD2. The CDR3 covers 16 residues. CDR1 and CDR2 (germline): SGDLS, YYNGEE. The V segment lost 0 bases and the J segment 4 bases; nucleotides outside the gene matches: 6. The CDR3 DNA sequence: TGTGCCAGCAGCGTAGATCGCGGGAGGGCCGCAGATACGCAGTATTTT. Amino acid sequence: CASSVDRGRAADTQYF.

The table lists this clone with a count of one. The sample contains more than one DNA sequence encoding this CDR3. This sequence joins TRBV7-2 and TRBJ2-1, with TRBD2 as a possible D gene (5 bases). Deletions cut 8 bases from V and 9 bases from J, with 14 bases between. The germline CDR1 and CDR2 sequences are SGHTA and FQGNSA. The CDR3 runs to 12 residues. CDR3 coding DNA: TGTGCCAGCTCGAGGGTAGGAAGTGAGCAGTTCTTC. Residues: CASSRVGSEQFF.

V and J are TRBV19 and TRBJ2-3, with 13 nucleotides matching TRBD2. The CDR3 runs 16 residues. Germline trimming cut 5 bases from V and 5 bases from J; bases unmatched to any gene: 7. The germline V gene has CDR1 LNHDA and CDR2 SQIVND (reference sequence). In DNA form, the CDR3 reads TGTGCCAGTAGTCTATTGGGACTAGCGGGGAGAGATACGCAGTATTTT. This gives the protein CASSLLGLAGRDTQYF.

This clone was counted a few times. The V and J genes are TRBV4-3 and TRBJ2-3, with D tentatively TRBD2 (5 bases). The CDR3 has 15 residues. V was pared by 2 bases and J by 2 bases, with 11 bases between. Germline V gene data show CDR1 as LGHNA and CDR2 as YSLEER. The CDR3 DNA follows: TGCGCCAGCAGCCAAATAGGACTGACCACAGATACGCAGTATTTT. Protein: CASSQIGLTTDTQYF.

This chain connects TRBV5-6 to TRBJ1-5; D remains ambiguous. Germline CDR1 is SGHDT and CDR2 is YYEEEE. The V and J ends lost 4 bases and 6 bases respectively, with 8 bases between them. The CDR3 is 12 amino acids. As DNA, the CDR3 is TGTGCCAGCAGCGCCCGGGGTCAGCCCCAGCATTTT. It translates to CASSARGQPQHF.

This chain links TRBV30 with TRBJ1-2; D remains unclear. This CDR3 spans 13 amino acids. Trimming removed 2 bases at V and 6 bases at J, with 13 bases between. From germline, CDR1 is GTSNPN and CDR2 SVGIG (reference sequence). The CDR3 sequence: CAWSFRGRDGYTF. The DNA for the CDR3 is TGTGCCTGGAGTTTCCGGGGAAGGGATGGCTACACCTTC. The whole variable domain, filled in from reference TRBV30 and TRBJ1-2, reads SQTIHQWPATLVQPVGSPLSLECTVEGTSNPNLYWYRQAAGRGLQLLFYSVGIGQISSEVPQNLSASRPQDRQFILSSKKLLLSDSGFYLCAWSFRGRDGYTFGSGTRLTVV.

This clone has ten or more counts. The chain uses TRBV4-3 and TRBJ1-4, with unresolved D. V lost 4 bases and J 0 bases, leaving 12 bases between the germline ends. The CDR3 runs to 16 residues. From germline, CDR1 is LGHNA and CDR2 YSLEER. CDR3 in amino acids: CASSPNSLATNEKLFF. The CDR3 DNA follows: TGCGCCAGCAGCCCGAACAGTCTTGCAACTAATGAAAAACTGTTTTTT.

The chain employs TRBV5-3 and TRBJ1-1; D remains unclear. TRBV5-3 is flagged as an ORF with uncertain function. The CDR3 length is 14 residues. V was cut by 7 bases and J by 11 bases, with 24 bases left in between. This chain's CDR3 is CARSCPNKAPLAFF. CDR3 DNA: TGTGCCAGATCGTGTCCCAACAAGGCCCCTCTTGCTTTCTTT.

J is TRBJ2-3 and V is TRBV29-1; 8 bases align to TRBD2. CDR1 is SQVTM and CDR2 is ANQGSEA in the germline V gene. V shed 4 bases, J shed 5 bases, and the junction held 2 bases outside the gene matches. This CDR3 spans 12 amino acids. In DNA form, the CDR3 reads TGCAGCGTTGGCCGGGGGGGAGATACGCAGTATTTT. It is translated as CSVGRGGDTQYF.

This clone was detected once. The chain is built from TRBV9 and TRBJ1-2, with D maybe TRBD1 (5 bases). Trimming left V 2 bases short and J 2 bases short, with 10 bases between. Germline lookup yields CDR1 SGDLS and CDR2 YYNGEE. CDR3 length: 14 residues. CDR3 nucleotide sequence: TGTGCCAGCAGCGTCGGGGACGGGAACTATGGCTACACCTTC. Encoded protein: CASSVGDGNYGYTF.

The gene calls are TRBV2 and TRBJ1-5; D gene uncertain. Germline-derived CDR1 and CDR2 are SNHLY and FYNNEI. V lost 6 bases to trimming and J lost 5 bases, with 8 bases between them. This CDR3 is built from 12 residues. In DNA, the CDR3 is TGTGCCAGCAGGGGAGACGATCAGCCCCAGCATTTT. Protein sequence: CASRGDDQPQHF. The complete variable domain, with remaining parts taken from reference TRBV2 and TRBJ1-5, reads EPEVTQTPSHQVTQMGQEVILRCVPISNHLYFYWYRQILGQKVEFLVSFYNNEISEKSEIFDDQFSVERPDGSNFTLKIRSTKLEDSAMYFCASRGDDQPQHFGDGTRLSIL.

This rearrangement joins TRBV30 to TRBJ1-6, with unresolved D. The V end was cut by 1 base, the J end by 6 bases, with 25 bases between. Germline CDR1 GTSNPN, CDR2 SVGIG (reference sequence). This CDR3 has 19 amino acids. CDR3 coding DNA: TGTGCCTGGAGTGCCTGGCGGACCGCTTCTCCCCGATCTAATTCACCCCTCCACTTT. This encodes CAWSAWRTASPRSNSPLHF.

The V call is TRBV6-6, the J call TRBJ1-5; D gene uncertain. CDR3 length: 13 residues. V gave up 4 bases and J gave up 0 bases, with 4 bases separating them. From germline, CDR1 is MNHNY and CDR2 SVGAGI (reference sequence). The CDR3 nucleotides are TGTGCCAGCAGTTTTTATAGCAATCAGCCCCAGCATTTT. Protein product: CASSFYSNQPQHF.

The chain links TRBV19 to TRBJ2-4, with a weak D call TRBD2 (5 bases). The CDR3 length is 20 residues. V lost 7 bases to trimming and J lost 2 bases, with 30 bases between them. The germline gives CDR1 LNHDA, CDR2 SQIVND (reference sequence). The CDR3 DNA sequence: TGTGCCAGTAAGCTAAGTTCAGCGGACCCGAGGGTAGATCCCAAAAACATTCAGTACTTC. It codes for CASKLSSADPRVDPKNIQYF.

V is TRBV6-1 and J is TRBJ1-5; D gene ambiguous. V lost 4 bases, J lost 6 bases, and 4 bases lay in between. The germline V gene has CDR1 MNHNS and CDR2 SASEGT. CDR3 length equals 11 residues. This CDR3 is CASSVPQPQHF. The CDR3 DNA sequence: TGTGCCAGCAGTGTCCCTCAGCCCCAGCATTTT.

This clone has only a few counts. CDR3 sequence reads: CASSFGGRANQPQHF. The CDR3 DNA reads as TGTGCCAGCAGCTTCGGCGGACGGGCCAATCAGCCCCAGCATTTT. The chain is built from TRBV6-1 and TRBJ1-5; D is unresolved. Germline V gene sequence: CDR1 MNHNS, CDR2 SASEGT. The length of the CDR3 is 15 residues. V was shortened by 6 bases and J by 3 bases, with 15 bases between the two germline ends.

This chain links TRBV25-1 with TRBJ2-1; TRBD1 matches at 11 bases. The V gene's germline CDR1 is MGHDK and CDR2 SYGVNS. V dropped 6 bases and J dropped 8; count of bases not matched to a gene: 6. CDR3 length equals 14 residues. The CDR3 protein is CASRKGQGAHEQFF. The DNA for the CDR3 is TGTGCCAGCAGGAAAGGACAGGGGGCCCATGAGCAGTTCTTC.

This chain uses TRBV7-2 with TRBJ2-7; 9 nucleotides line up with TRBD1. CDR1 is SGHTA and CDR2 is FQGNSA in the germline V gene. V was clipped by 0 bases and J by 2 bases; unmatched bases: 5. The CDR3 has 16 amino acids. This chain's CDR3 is CASSLARGQGTYEQYF. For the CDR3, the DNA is TGTGCCAGCAGCTTAGCCCGGGGACAGGGAACCTACGAGCAGTACTTC. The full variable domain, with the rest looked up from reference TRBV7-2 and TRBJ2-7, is GAGVSQSPSNKVTEKGKDVELRCDPISGHTALYWYRQSLGQGLEFLIYFQGNSAPDKSGLPSDRFSAERTGGSVSTLTIQRTQQEDSAVYLCASSLARGQGTYEQYFGPGTRLTVT.

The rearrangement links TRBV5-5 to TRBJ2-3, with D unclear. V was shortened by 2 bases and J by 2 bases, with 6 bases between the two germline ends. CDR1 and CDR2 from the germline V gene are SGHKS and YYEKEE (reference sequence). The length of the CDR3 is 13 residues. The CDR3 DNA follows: TGTGCCAGCAGCTTTTCTCCCACAGATACGCAGTATTTT. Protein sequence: CASSFSPTDTQYF.

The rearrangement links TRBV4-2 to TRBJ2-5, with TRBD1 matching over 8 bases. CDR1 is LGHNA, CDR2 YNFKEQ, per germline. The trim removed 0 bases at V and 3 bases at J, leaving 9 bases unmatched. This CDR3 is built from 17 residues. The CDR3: CASSQDGMHRGEETQYF. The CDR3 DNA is TGTGCCAGCAGCCAAGATGGTATGCACAGGGGGGAAGAGACCCAGTACTTC.

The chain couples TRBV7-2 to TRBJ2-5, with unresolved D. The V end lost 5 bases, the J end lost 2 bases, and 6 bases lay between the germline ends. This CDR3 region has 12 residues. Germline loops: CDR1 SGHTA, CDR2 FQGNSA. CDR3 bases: TGTGCCAGCAGCCCCGCACAAGAGACCCAGTACTTC. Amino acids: CASSPAQETQYF.

The CDR3 region is CASSLAQGLNYGYTF. CDR3 DNA: TGCGCCAGCAGCTTGGCTCAGGGTCTTAACTATGGCTACACCTTC. The chain combines TRBV5-1 with TRBJ1-2, with D perhaps TRBD1 (5 bases). Trimming shortened V by 0 bases and J by 1 base, and 10 bases separated the two germline ends. The CDR3 covers 15 residues. Germline V gene lookup returns CDR1 SGHRS and CDR2 YFSETQ. Combining the CDR3 with reference TRBV5-1 and TRBJ1-2 gives the whole variable domain KAGVTQTPRYLIKTRGQQVTLSCSPISGHRSVSWYQQTPGQGLQFLFEYFSETQRNKGNFPGRFSGRQFSNSRSEMNVSTLELGDSALYLCASSLAQGLNYGYTFGSGTRLTVV.